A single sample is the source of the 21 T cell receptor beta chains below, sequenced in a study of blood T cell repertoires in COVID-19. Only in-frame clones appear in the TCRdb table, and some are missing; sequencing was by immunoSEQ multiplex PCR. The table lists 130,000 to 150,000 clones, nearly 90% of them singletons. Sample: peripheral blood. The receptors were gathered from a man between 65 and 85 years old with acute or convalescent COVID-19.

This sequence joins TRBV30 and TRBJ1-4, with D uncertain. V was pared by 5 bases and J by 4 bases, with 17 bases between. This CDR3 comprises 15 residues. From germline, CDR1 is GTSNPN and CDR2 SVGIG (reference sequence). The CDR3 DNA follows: TGTGCCTGGGGATTTGGCACGGGTTTTAATGAAAAACTGTTTTTT. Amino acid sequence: CAWGFGTGFNEKLFF.

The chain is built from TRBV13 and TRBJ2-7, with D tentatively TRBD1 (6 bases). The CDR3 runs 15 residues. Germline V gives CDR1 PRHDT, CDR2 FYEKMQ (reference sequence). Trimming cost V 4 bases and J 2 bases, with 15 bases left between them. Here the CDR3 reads CASSWNRAKPYEQYF. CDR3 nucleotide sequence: TGTGCCAGCAGCTGGAACAGGGCAAAACCCTACGAGCAGTACTTC.

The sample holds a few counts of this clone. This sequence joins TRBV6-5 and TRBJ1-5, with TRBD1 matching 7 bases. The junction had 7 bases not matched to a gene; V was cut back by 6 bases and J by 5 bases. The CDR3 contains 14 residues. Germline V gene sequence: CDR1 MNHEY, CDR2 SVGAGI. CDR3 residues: CASSRGTVYQPQHF. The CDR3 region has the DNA TGTGCCAGCAGCAGGGGGACAGTCTATCAGCCCCAGCATTTT.

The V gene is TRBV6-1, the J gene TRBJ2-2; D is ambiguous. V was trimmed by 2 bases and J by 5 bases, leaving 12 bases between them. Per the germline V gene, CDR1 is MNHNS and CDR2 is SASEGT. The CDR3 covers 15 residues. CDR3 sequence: CASSESNSGTGELFF. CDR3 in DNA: TGTGCCAGCAGTGAATCGAACAGTGGGACCGGGGAGCTGTTTTTT.

The chain's CDR3 is CASSLQSGGAGNIQYF. The CDR3 DNA is TGCGCCAGCAGCTTACAGAGCGGGGGGGCCGGAAACATTCAGTACTTC. V and J are TRBV5-1 and TRBJ2-4, with 10 bases that match TRBD2. The germline V gene has CDR1 SGHRS and CDR2 YFSETQ. CDR3 length: 16 residues. Germline trimming cut 2 bases from V and 6 bases from J; bases unmatched to any gene: 8.

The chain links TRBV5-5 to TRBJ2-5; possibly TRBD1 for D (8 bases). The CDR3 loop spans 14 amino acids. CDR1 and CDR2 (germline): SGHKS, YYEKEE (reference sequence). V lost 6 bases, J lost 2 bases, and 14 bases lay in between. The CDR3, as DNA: TGTGCCAGCACCCGGGGGGACAGGCAAGAGACCCAGTACTTC. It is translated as CASTRGDRQETQYF.

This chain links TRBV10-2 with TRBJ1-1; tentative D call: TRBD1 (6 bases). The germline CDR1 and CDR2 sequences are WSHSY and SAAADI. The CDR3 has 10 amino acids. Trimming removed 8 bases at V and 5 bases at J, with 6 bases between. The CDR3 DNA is TGCGCCAGCGGACAGACTGAAGCTTTCTTT. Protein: CASGQTEAFF.

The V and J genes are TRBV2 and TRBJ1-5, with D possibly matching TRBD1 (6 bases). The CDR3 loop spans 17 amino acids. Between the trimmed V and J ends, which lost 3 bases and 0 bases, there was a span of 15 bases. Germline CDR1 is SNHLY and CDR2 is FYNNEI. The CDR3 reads CASSEGRGPISNQPQHF. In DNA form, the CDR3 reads TGTGCCAGCAGTGAGGGCAGGGGCCCAATTAGCAATCAGCCCCAGCATTTT.

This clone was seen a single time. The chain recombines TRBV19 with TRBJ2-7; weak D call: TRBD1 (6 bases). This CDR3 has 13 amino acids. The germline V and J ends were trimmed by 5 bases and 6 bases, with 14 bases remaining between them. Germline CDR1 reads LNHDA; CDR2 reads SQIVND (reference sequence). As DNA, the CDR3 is TGTGCCAGTAGTCTAAGGACAGCATCCGAGCAGTACTTC. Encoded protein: CASSLRTASEQYF. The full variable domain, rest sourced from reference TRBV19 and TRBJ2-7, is DGGITQSPKYLFRKEGQNVTLSCEQNLNHDAMYWYRQDPGQGLRLIYYSQIVNDFQKGDIAEGYSVSREKKESFPLTVTSAQKNPTAFYLCASSLRTASEQYFGPGTRLTVT.

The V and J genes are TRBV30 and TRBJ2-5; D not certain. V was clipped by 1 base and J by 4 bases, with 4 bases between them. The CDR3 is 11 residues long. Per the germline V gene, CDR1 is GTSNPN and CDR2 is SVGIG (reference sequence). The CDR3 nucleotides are TGTGCCTGGAGTGCGTCAGAGACCCAGTACTTC. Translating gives CAWSASETQYF.

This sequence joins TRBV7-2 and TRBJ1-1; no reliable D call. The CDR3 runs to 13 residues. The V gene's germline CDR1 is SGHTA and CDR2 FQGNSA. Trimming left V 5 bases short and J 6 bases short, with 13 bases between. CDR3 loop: CASSLGWRAEAFF. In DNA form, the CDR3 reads TGTGCCAGCAGCCTGGGCTGGCGGGCTGAAGCTTTCTTT.

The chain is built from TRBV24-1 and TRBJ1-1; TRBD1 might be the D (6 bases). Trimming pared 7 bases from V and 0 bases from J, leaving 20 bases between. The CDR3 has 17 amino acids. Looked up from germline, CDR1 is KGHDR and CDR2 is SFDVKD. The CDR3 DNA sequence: TGTGCCACCAGGCCAGGGAGGGGGGGATTTATGAACACTGAAGCTTTCTTT. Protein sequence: CATRPGRGGFMNTEAFF.

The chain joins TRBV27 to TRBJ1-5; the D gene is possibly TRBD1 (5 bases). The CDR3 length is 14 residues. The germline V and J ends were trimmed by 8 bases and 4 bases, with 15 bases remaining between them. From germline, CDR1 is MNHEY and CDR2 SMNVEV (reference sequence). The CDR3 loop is CASARQGLNQPQHF. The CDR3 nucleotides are TGTGCCAGCGCCCGTCAGGGCCTAAATCAGCCCCAGCATTTT.

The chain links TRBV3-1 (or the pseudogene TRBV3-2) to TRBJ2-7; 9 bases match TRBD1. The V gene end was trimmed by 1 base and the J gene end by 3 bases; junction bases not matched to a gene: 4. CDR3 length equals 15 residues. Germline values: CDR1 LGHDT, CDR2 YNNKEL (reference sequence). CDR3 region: CASSQGTGVYYEQYF. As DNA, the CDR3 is TGTGCCAGCAGCCAAGGGACAGGGGTCTACTACGAGCAGTACTTC.

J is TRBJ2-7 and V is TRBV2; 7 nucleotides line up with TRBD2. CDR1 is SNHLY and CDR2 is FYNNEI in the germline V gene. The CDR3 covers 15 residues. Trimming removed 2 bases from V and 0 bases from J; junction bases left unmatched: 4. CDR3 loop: CASSESRGNSYEQYF. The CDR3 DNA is TGTGCCAGCAGTGAATCGCGGGGGAACTCCTACGAGCAGTACTTC.

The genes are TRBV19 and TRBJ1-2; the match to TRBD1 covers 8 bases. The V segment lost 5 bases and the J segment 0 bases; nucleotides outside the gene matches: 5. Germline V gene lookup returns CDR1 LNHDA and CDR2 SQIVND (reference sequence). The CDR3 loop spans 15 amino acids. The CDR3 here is CASSVGTGTNYGYTF. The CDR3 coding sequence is TGTGCCAGTAGTGTCGGGACAGGCACTAACTATGGCTACACCTTC.

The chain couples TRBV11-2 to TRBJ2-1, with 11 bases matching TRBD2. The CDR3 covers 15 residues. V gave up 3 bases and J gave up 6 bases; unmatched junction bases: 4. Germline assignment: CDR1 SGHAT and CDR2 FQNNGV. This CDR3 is CASSLTSGVTNEQFF. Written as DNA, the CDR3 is TGTGCCAGCAGCTTGACTAGCGGGGTCACCAATGAGCAGTTCTTC.

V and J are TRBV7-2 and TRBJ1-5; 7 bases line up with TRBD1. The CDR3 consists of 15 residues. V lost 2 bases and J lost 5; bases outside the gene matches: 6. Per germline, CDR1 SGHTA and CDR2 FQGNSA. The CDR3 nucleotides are TGTGCCAGCAGCTTATGGGGGACAGTCGATCAGCCCCAGCATTTT. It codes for CASSLWGTVDQPQHF.

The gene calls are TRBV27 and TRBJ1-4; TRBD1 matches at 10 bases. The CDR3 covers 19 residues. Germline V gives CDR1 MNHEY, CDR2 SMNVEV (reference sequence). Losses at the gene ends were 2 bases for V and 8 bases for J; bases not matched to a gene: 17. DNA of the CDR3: TGTGCCAGCAGTTTAGTAAGCCCAGGGACAGGGGTCGATAACGAAAAACTGTTTTTT. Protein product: CASSLVSPGTGVDNEKLFF.

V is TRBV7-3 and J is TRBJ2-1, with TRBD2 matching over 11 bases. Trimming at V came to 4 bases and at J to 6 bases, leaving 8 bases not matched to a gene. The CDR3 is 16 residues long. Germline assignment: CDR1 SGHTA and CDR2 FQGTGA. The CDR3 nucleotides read TGTGCCAGCAGCTCCCCGGGACTAGCGGTTACCAATGAGCAGTTCTTC. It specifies CASSSPGLAVTNEQFF.

CDR3 in DNA: TGTGCCAGCAGTCGCTTGGGACAGAACTATGGCTACACCTTC. Translated, it gives CASSRLGQNYGYTF. The chain joins TRBV2 to TRBJ1-2, with 7 bases aligning to TRBD1. Per the germline V gene, CDR1 is SNHLY and CDR2 is FYNNEI. Trimming took 5 bases from V and 2 from J; bases not matched to a gene: 5. CDR3 size: 14 residues.